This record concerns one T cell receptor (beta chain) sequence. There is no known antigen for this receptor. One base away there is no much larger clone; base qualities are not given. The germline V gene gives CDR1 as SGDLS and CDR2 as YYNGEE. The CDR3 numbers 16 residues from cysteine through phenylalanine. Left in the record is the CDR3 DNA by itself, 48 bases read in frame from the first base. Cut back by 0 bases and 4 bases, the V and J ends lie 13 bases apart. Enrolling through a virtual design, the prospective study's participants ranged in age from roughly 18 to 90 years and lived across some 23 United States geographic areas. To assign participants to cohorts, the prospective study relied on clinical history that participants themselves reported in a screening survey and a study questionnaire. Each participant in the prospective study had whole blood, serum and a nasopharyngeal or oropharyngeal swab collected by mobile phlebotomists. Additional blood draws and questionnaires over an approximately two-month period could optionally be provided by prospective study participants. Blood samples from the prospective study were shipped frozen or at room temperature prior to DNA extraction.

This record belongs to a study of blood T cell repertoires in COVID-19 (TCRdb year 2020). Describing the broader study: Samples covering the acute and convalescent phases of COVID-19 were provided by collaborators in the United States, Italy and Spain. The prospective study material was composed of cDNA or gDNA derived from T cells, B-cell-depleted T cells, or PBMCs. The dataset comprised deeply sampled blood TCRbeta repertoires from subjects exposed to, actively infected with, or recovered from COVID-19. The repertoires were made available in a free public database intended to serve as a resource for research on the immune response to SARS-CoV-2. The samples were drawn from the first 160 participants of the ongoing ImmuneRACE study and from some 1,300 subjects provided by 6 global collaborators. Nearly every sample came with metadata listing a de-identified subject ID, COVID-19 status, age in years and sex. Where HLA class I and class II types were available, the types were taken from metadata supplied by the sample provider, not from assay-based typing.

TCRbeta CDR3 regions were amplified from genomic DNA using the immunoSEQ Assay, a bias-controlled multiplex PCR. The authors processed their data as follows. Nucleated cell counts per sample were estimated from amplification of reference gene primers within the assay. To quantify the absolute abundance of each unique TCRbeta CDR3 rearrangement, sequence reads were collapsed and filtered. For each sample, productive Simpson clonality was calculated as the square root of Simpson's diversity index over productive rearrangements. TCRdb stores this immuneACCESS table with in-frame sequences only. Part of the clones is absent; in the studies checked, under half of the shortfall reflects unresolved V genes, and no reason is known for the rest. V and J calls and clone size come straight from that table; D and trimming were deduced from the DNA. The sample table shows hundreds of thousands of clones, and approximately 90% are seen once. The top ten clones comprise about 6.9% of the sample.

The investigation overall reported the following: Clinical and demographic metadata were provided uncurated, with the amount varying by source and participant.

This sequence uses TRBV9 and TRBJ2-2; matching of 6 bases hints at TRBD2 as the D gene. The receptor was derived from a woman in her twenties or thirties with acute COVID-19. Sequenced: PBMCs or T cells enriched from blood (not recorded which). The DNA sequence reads TGTGCCAGCAGCGTAGGACCAGTCGGGGGCACCGGGGAGCTGTTTTTT. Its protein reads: CASSVGPVGGTGELFF.